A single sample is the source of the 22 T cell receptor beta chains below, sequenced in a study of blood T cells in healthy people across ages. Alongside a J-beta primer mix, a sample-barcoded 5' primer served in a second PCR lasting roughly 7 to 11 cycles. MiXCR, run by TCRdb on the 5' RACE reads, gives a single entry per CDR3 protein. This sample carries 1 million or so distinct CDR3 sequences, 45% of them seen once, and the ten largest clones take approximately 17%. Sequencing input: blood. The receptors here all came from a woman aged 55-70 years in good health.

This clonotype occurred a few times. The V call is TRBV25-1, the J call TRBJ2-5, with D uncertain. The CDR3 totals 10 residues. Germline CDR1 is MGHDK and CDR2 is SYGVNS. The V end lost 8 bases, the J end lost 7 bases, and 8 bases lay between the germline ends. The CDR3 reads CASGDMTQYF. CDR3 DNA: TGTGCCAGCGGAGATATGACCCAGTACTTC.

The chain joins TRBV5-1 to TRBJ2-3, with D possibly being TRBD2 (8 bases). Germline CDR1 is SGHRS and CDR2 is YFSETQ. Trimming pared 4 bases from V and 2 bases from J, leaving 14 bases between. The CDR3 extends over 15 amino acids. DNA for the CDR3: TGCGCCAGCAGCCGGGAGGGGGCCCTCACAGATACGCAGTATTTT. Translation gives CASSREGALTDTQYF. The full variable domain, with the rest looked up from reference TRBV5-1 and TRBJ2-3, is KAGVTQTPRYLIKTRGQQVTLSCSPISGHRSVSWYQQTPGQGLQFLFEYFSETQRNKGNFPGRFSGRQFSNSRSEMNVSTLELGDSALYLCASSREGALTDTQYFGPGTRLTVL.

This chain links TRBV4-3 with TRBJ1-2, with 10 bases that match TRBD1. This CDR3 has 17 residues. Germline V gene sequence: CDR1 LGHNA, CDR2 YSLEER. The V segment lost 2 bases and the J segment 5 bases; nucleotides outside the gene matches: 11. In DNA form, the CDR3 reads TGCGCCAGCAGCCAAACCGTATCGGGACAGGGGTTATATGGCTACACCTTC. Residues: CASSQTVSGQGLYGYTF.

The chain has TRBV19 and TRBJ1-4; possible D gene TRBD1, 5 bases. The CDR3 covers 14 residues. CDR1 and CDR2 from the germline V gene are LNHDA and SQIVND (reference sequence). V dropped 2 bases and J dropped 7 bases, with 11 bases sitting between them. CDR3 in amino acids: CASSIRGGGEKLFF. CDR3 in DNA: TGTGCCAGTAGTATAAGGGGTGGAGGTGAAAAACTGTTTTTT.

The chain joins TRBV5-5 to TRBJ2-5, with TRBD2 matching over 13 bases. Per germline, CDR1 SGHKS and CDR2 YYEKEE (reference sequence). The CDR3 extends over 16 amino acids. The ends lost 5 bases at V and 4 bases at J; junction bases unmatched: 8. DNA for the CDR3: TGTGCCAGCAGTCTTAGACTAGCGGGAGGTTTAGAGACCCAGTACTTC. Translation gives CASSLRLAGGLETQYF.

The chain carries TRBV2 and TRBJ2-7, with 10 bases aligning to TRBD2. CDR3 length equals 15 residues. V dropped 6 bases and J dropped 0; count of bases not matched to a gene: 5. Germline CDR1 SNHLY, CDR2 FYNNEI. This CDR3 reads CASSKLAGLSYEQYF. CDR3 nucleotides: TGTGCCAGCAGCAAACTAGCGGGACTCTCCTACGAGCAGTACTTC.

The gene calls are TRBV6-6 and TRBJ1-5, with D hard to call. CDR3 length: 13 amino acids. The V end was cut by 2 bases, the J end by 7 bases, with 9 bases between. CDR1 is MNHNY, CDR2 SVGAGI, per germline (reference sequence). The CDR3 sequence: CASSYPGSQPQHF. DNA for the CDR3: TGTGCCAGCAGTTACCCCGGGAGCCAGCCCCAGCATTTT.

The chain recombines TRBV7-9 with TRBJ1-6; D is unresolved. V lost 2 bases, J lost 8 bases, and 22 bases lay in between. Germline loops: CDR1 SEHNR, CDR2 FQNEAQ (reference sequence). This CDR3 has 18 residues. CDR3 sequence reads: CASSLLFRQDQPDSPLHF. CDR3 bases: TGTGCCAGCAGCTTACTATTTCGGCAGGACCAGCCCGATTCACCCCTCCACTTT.

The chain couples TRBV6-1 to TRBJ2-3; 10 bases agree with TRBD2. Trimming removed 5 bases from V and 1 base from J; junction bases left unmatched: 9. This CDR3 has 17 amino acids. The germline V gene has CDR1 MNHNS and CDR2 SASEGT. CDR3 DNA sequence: TGTGCCAGCAGTCTCGTCCTTCTAGCGGGAGGCACAGATACGCAGTATTTT. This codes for CASSLVLLAGGTDTQYF.

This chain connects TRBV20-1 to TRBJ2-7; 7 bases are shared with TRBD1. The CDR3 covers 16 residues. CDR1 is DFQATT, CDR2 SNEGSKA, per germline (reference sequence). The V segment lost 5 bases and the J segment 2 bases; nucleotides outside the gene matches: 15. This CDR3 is CSAGTQTGVSPYEQYF. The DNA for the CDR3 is TGCAGTGCTGGGACCCAAACAGGGGTGAGCCCCTACGAGCAGTACTTC.

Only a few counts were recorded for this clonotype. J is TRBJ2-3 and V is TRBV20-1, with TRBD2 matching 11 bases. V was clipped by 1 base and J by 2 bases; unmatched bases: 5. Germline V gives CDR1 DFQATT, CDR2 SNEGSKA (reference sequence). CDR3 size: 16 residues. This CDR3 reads CSARGGTSGPTDTQYF. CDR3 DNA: TGCAGTGCTAGAGGGGGGACTAGCGGACCCACAGATACGCAGTATTTT.

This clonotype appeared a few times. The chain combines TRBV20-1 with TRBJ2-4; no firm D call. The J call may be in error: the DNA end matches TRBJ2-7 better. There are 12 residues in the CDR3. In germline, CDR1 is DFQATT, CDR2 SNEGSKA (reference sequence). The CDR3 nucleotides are TGCAGTGCCGCGACTGAACCCTACGAGCAGTACTTC. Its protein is CSAATEPYEQYF.

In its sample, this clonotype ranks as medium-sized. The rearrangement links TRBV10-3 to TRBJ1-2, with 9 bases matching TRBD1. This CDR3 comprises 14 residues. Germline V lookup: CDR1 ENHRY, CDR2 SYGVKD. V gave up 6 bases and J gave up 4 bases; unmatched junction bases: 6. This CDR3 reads CAISLGQGTYGYTF. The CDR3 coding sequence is TGTGCCATCAGCCTCGGACAGGGGACCTATGGCTACACCTTC.

The CDR3 spells CASSPSVEGVMDNEQYF. The CDR3, as DNA: TGTGCCAGCAGTCCCTCAGTTGAGGGAGTAATGGACAATGAGCAGTACTTC. V usage is TRBV6-1 and J usage is TRBJ2-4; D may be TRBD1 or TRBD2 (5 bases each). This CDR3 has 17 amino acids. From germline, CDR1 is MNHNS and CDR2 SASEGT. V lost 5 bases, J lost 13 bases, and 30 bases lay in between.

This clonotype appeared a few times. This chain's CDR3 is CASSSRTATNEKLFF. The DNA for the CDR3 is TGTGCCAGCAGTTCTAGGACAGCAACTAATGAAAAACTGTTTTTT. The V gene is TRBV28, the J gene TRBJ1-4, with D possibly being TRBD1 (6 bases). The CDR3 spans 15 residues. Per the germline V gene, CDR1 is MDHEN and CDR2 is SYDVKM. With 4 bases removed from V and 0 bases from J, the gap between germline ends came to 9 bases.

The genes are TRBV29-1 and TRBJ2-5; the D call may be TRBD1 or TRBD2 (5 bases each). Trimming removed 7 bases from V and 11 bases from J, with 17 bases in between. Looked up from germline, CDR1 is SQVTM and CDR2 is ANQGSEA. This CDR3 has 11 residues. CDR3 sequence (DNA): TGCAGCGGGGGGACGGCAGATACGCAGTACTTC. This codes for CSGGTADTQYF.

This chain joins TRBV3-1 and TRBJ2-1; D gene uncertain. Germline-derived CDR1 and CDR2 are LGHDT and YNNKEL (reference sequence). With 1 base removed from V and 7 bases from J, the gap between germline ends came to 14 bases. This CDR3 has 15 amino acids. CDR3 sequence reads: CASSQALVLGNEQFF. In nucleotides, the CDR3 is TGTGCCAGCAGCCAAGCTCTTGTGTTAGGGAATGAGCAGTTCTTC.

The CDR3 sequence is CASSSMGMAGEQETQYF. The CDR3 nucleotides are TGTGCCAGCAGTTCAATGGGGATGGCGGGGGAACAAGAGACCCAGTACTTC. The genes are TRBV28 and TRBJ2-5; 7 bases match TRBD2. The V and J ends lost 4 bases and 2 bases, in that order; junction bases with no gene match: 13. Germline V gives CDR1 MDHEN, CDR2 SYDVKM. CDR3 length: 17 residues.

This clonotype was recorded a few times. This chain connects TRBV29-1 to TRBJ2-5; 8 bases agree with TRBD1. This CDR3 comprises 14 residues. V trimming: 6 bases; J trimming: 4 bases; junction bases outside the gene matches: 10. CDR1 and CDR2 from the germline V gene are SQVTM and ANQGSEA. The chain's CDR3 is CSVPPGTGRETQYF. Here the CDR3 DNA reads TGCAGCGTGCCCCCCGGGACAGGCCGAGAGACCCAGTACTTC.

The DNA of the CDR3 is TGTGCCACCAGTGAGGTGGGGCAATACGAGCAGTACTTC. Its translation is CATSEVGQYEQYF. The chain is built from TRBV24-1 and TRBJ2-5, with D possibly matching TRBD1 (5 bases). Matching the DNA end better, TRBJ2-7 makes the J call doubtful. Germline V gene sequence: CDR1 KGHDR, CDR2 SFDVKD. The CDR3 is 13 residues long.

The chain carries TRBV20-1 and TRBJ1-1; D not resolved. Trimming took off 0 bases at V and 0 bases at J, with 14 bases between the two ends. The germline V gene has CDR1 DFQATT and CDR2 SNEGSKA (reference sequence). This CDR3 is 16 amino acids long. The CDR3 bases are TGCAGTGCTAGAGATCGTGTGGGTAGTATGAACACTGAAGCTTTCTTT. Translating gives CSARDRVGSMNTEAFF.

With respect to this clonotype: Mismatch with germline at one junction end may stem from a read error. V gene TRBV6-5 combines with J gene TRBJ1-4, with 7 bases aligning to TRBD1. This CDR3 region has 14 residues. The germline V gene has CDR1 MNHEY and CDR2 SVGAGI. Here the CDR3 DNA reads TGTGCCAGCAGGATAGGGGGCGGCAATGAAGAACTGTTTTTT. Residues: CASRIGGGNEELFF.